Following are 5 T cell receptor beta chains from one sample sequenced in a study of neurological immune-mediated disorders. TCRdb reprocessed the 5' RACE reads with MiXCR, giving one entry per CDR3 protein. This table holds some 30,000 distinct CDR3 sequences, about a sixth found once. The time point denotes: technical triplicate 3. Sample: CD4+ T cells from blood. Every receptor here comes from a female donor with HTLV-1-associated myelopathy (HAM/TSP).

This clonotype was observed many times. The genes are TRBV4-2 and TRBJ2-1; 10 bases fit TRBD2. The germline CDR1 and CDR2 sequences are LGHNA and YNFKEQ. V was pared by 4 bases and J by 8 bases, with 11 bases of the junction left unmatched. The CDR3 runs to 16 residues. CDR3 sequence: CASSPQRGGRTDEQFF. The CDR3 nucleotides read TGTGCCAGCAGCCCACAGCGGGGGGGCCGGACGGATGAGCAGTTCTTC.

This clonotype was observed at least ten times. This chain uses TRBV5-1 with TRBJ2-7; TRBD2 agrees at 11 bases. After removal of 2 bases from V and 5 bases from J, the junction contained 6 bases not matched to a gene. The V gene's germline CDR1 is SGHRS and CDR2 YFSETQ. CDR3 length equals 15 residues. This CDR3 reads CASSLLAGDINEQYF. The CDR3, as DNA: TGCGCCAGCAGCTTACTAGCGGGAGATATTAACGAGCAGTACTTC.

This clonotype was detected many times. The rearrangement joins TRBV20-1 to TRBJ2-5; TRBD1 aligns across 9 bases. The CDR3 runs to 13 residues. The germline CDR1 and CDR2 sequences are DFQATT and SNEGSKA (reference sequence). Trimming removed 3 bases from V and 5 bases from J; junction bases left unmatched: 4. CDR3 residues: CSARTGGRETQYF. CDR3 DNA: TGCAGTGCTAGGACAGGGGGAAGGGAGACCCAGTACTTC.

This chain joins TRBV2 and TRBJ1-5; the D is unclear. The CDR3 is made up of 13 amino acids. V lost 8 bases, J lost 2 bases, and 10 bases lay in between. CDR1 and CDR2 (germline): SNHLY, FYNNEI. The CDR3 spells CASRQDGNQPQHF. CDR3 DNA: TGTGCCAGCCGGCAGGATGGCAATCAGCCCCAGCATTTT.

This chain links TRBV5-1 with TRBJ2-7; 8 bases align to TRBD2. Per the germline V gene, CDR1 is SGHRS and CDR2 is YFSETQ. The J segment lost 6 bases and the V segment lost 2 bases, leaving 7 bases of the junction unmatched. This CDR3 contains 14 residues. DNA for the CDR3: TGCGCCAGCAGCTTCGACGGGGGGGCAAGCGAGCAGTACTTC. It codes for CASSFDGGASEQYF.